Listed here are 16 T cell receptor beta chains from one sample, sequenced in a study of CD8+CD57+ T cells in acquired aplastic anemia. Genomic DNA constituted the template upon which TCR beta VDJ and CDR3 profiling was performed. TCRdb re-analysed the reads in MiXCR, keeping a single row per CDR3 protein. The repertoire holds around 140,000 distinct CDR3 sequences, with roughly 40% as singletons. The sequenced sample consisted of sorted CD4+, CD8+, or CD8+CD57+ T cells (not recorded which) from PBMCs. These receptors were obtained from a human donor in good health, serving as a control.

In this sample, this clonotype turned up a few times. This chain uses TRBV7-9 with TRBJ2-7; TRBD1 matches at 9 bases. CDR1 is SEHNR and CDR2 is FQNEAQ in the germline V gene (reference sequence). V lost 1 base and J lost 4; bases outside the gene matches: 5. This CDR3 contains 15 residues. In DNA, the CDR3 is TGTGCCAGCAGCTTAGGAGGACAGGGGAGATACGAGCAGTACTTC. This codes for CASSLGGQGRYEQYF.

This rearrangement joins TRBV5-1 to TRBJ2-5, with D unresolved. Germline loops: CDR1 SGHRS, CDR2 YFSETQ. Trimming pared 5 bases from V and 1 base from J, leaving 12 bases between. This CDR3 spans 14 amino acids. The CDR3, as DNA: TGCGCCAGCAGGAACAGCAGAACCCAAGAGACCCAGTACTTC. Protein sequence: CASRNSRTQETQYF.

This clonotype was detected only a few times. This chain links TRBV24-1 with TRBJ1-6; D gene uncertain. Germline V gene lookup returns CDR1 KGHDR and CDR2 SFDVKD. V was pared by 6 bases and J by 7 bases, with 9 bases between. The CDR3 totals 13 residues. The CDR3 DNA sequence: TGTGCCACCAGTTTGGGTGCCAATTCACCCCTCCACTTT. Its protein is CATSLGANSPLHF.

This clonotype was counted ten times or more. CDR3 nucleotides: TGTGCCAGCCGACAGGGTATTAACTATGGCTACACCTTC. Its protein is CASRQGINYGYTF. The chain combines TRBV12-3 or TRBV12-4 with TRBJ1-2, with 7 bases that match TRBD1. Trimming removed 8 bases from V and 1 base from J; junction bases left unmatched: 4. CDR3 length equals 13 residues.

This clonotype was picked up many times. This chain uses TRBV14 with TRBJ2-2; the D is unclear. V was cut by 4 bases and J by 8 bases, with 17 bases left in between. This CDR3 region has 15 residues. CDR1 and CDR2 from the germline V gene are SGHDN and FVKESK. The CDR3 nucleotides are TGTGCCAGCAGCCCAACCCTTATTGAGGCTGGGGAGCTGTTTTTT. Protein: CASSPTLIEAGELFF.

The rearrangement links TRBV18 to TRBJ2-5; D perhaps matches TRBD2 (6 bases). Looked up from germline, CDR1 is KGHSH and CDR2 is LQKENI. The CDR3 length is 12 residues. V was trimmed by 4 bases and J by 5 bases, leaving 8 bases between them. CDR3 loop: CASSRAGETQYF. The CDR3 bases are TGTGCCAGCTCACGTGCGGGGGAGACCCAGTACTTC.

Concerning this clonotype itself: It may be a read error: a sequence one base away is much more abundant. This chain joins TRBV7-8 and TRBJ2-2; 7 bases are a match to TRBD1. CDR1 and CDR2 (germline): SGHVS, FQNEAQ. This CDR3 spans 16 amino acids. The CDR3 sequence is CASRLGLGGVTGELFF. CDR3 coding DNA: TGTGCCAGCCGCTTAGGTTTAGGGGGCGTTACCGGGGAGCTGTTTTTT.

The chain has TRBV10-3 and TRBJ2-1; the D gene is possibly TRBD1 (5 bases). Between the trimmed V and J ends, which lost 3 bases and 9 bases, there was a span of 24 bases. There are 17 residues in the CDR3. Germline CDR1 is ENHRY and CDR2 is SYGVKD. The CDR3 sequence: CAISDYNTWGSNSEQFF. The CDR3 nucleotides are TGTGCCATCAGTGACTACAATACATGGGGCTCGAACAGTGAGCAGTTCTTC.

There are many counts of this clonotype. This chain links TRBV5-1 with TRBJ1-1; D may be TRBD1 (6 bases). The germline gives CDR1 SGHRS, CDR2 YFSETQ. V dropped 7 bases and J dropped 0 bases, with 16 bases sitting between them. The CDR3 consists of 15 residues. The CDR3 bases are TGCGCCAGCTCGATCGGGGGCACCCTGAACACTGAAGCTTTCTTT. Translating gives CASSIGGTLNTEAFF.

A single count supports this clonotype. DNA of the CDR3: TGTGCCACGTCTACAGGGGGCACGAACAATGAGCAGTTCTTC. Translated: CATSTGGTNNEQFF. The V call is TRBV24-1, the J call TRBJ2-1; 9 nucleotides agree with TRBD1. The CDR3 sequence is 14 residues long. In germline, CDR1 is KGHDR, CDR2 SFDVKD. The junction had 8 bases not matched to a gene; V was cut back by 10 bases and J by 5 bases.

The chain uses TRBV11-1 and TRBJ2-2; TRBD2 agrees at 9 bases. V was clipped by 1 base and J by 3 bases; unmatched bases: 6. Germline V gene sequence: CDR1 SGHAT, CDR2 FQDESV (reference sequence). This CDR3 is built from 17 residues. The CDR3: CASSLVALAGHTGELFF. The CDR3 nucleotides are TGTGCCAGCAGCTTAGTTGCGCTAGCGGGGCACACCGGGGAGCTGTTTTTT. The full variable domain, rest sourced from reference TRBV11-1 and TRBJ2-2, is EAEVAQSPRYKITEKSQAVAFWCDPISGHATLYWYRQILGQGPELLVQFQDESVVDDSQLPKDRFSAERLKGVDSTLKIQPAELGDSAMYLCASSLVALAGHTGELFFGEGSRLTVL.

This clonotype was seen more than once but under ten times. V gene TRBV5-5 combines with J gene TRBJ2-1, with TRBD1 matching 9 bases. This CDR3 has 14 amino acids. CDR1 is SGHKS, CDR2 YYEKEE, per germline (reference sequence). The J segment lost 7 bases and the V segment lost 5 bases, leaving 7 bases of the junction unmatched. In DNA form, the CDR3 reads TGTGCCAGCAGTAGAGGGACAGGGAGAAATGAGCAGTTCTTC. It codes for CASSRGTGRNEQFF.

The CDR3 DNA sequence: TGTGCCAGCAGTGGACAGGGCCTCTCTGGGGCCAACGTCCTGACTTTC. Its protein product is CASSGQGLSGANVLTF. The gene calls are TRBV2 and TRBJ2-6; TRBD1 matches 7 bases. Germline assignment: CDR1 SNHLY and CDR2 FYNNEI. This CDR3 comprises 16 residues. Losses at the gene ends were 4 bases for V and 0 bases for J; bases not matched to a gene: 3.

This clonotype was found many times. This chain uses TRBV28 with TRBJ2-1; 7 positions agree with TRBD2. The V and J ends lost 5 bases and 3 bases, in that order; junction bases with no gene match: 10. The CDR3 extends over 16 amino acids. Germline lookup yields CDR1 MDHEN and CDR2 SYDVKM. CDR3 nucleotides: TGTGCCAGCAGTACGCCTCGGCGGGAGAGCTACAATGAGCAGTTCTTC. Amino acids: CASSTPRRESYNEQFF.

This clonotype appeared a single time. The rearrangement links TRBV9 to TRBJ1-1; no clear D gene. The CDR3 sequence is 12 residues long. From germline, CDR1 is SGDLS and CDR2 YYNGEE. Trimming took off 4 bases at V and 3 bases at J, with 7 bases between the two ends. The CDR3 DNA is TGTGCCAGCAGCAACCGGGACACTGAAGCTTTCTTT. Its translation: CASSNRDTEAFF.

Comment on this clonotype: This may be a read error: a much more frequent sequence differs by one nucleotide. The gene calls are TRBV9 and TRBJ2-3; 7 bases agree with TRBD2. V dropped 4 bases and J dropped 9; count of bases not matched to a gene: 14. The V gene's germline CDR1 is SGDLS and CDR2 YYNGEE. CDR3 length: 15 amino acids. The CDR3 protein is CASSRGASGVATQYF. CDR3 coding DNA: TGTGCCAGCAGCCGAGGGGCCAGCGGGGTAGCGACGCAGTATTTT.